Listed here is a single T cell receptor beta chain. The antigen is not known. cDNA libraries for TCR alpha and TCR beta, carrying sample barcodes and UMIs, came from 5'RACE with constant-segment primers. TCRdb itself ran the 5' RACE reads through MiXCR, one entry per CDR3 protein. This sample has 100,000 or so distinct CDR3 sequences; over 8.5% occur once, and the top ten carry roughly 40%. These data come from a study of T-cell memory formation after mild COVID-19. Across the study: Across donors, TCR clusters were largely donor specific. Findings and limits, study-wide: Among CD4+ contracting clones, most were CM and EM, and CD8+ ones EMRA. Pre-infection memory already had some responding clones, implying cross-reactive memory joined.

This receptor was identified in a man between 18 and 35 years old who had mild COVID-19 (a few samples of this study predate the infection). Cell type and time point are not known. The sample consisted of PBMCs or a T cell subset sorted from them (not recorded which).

The CDR3 here is CASSATGGHDYGYTF. CDR3 nucleotides: TGTGCCAGCAGCGCCACAGGGGGCCATGACTATGGCTACACCTTC. The V call is TRBV9, the J call TRBJ1-2; 9 nucleotides agree with TRBD1. The CDR3 is 15 amino acids. CDR1 and CDR2 from the germline V gene are SGDLS and YYNGEE. Trimming removed 3 bases from V and 3 bases from J; junction bases left unmatched: 6. The full variable domain, in which reference TRBV9 and TRBJ1-2 provide the parts outside the CDR3, is DSGVTQTPKHLITATGQRVTLRCSPRSGDLSVYWYQQSLDQGLQFLIQYYNGEERAKGNILERFSAQQFPDLHSELNLSSLELGDSALYFCASSATGGHDYGYTFGSGTRLTVV.